The clone carrying this T cell receptor (beta chain) occurred a few times. This sample is part of a study of shared clonotypes between healthy human individuals. Genomic DNA belonging to each subset was distributed in equal measure over several immunoSEQ plates. Sequencing was performed with immunoSEQ multiplex PCR; in TCRdb, only in-frame clones are kept and a portion is missing. The profile shows roughly 2,300,000 clones, about nine tenths of them singletons. Source material: naive CD4+ T cells from PBMCs. Regarding subset: CD45RA+ positively selected. This sequence originates from a man in his late teens or twenties in good health. Some clones in this sample may be carry-over from other donors' samples.

The CDR3 spells CASSSYREEAFF. CDR3 nucleotide sequence: TGTGCCAGCAGCTCGTACAGGGAGGAAGCTTTCTTT. This chain links TRBV7-9 with TRBJ1-1, with D tentatively TRBD1 (6 bases). Trimming removed 4 bases from V and 8 bases from J, with 11 bases in between. Germline CDR1 reads SEHNR; CDR2 reads FQNEAQ (reference sequence). There are 12 residues in the CDR3. Looking up the rest from reference TRBV7-9 and TRBJ1-1 gives the full variable domain: DTGVSQNPRHKITKRGQNVTFRCDPISEHNRLYWYRQTLGQGPEFLTYFQNEAQLEKSRLLSDRFSAERPKGSFSTLEIQRTEQGDSAMYLCASSSYREEAFFGQGTRLTVV.